The rows below give T cell receptor beta chains drawn from one sample of a study of blood T cell repertoires in COVID-19. The protocol was immunoSEQ multiplex PCR, while the TCRdb copy is restricted to in-frame clones and leaves out a portion. The sample contains more than 65,000 clones, 79% of which appear only once. The sample was peripheral blood. The receptors were sampled from a human donor in a cohort sampled during active COVID-19. Each CDR3 is given with its conserved first and last residue. A D gene is named only where the DNA matches it firmly. Size is omitted from some rows. Given values are once, few, many or a class for expanded clones.

abundance,j_gene,d_gene,v_gene,CDR3aa,CDR3nt
.,TRBJ2-5,TRBD1,TRBV5-1,CASSSKWPGQVFQETQYF,TGCGCCAGCAGCTCCAAGTGGCCGGGACAGGTTTTCCAAGAGACCCAGTACTTC
few,TRBJ2-1,TRBD2,TRBV5-1,CASSPGATSGAYNEQFF,TGCGCCAGCAGCCCGGGCGCGACTAGCGGGGCTTACAATGAGCAGTTCTTC
.,TRBJ2-4,TRBD2,TRBV9,CASSPQGGGLAGGIYF,TGTGCCAGCAGCCCACAAGGGGGCGGGTTAGCGGGGGGTATATACTTC
.,TRBJ1-1,.,TRBV6-4,CASSESRLAWSAFF,TGTGCCAGCAGTGAAAGTCGCTTGGCCTGGTCGGCTTTCTTT
.,TRBJ2-7,.,TRBV6-6,CASTLSTGGVHEQYF,TGTGCCAGCACCCTAAGCACAGGTGGTGTCCACGAGCAGTACTTC
.,TRBJ1-6,.,TRBV12-3/TRBV12-4,CASSQGRASPLHF,TGTGCCAGCAGCCAGGGTCGGGCTTCACCCCTCCACTTT
once,TRBJ2-7,.,TRBV6-5,CASSPVRVPYEQYF,TGTGCCAGCAGCCCCGTGAGGGTTCCCTACGAGCAGTACTTC
.,TRBJ1-1,.,TRBV6-5,CASSPTLRGGTEAFF,TGTGCCAGCAGTCCTACTCTCAGGGGCGGCACTGAAGCTTTCTTT
.,TRBJ1-5,.,TRBV6-6,CASTQRNSNQPQHF,TGTGCCAGCACCCAGCGAAATAGCAATCAGCCCCAGCATTTT
.,TRBJ2-1,TRBD1,TRBV10-3,CAISGSGQGSEQFF,TGTGCCATCTCTGGATCCGGACAGGGTAGCGAGCAGTTCTTC
.,TRBJ1-4,TRBD1,TRBV28,CASSQTGTGNEKLFF,TGTGCCAGCAGTCAAACCGGGACAGGGAATGAAAAACTGTTTTTT
.,TRBJ2-3,.,TRBV28,CASRLPIGQTSTADTQYF,TGTGCCAGCAGACTCCCTATTGGACAGACCTCCACAGCAGATACGCAGTATTTT
.,TRBJ2-7,TRBD1,TRBV10-3,CATQRQGASNEQYF,TGTGCCACCCAAAGGCAGGGGGCATCCAACGAGCAGTACTTC
.,TRBJ2-1,TRBD1,TRBV18,CASSPGTGTYNEQFF,TGTGCCAGCTCACCAGGGACAGGGACCTACAATGAGCAGTTCTTC
few,TRBJ1-1,.,TRBV12-5,CASRAPKWNRTERTEAFF,TGTGCTAGTCGTGCCCCGAAGTGGAATAGGACAGAGCGCACTGAAGCTTTCTTT
few,TRBJ1-1,TRBD1,TRBV19,CASKTGLNTEAFF,TGTGCCAGTAAGACAGGGCTGAACACTGAAGCTTTCTTT
.,TRBJ2-5,.,TRBV5-1,CASSLLQPQETQYF,TGCGCCAGCAGCTTGTTACAGCCCCAAGAGACCCAGTACTTC
once,TRBJ2-6,TRBD1,TRBV19,CASSIARQGSGANVLTF,TGTGCCAGTAGTATAGCCCGACAGGGCTCTGGGGCCAACGTCCTGACTTTC
.,TRBJ2-5,.,TRBV3-1/TRBV3-2,CASSPGTKSIGETQYF,TGTGCCAGCAGTCCCGGGACAAAATCTATCGGGGAGACCCAGTACTTC
few,TRBJ1-6,.,TRBV5-1,CASRAGRAYNSPLHF,TGCGCCAGCAGAGCGGGACGGGCCTATAATTCACCCCTCCACTTT
.,TRBJ1-2,TRBD1,TRBV3-1/TRBV3-2,CASRQFAGTGYGYTF,TGTGCCAGCAGACAATTCGCCGGGACAGGATATGGCTACACCTTC
.,TRBJ2-3,TRBD2,TRBV5-1,CASSLASGDGDTQYF,TGCGCCAGCAGCTTGGCCAGCGGGGATGGGGATACGCAGTATTTT
medium-sized,TRBJ1-2,.,TRBV6-5,CASAYYAGSNYGYTF,TGTGCCAGCGCTTACTACGCAGGTTCTAACTATGGCTACACCTTC
.,TRBJ1-1,.,TRBV6-5,CASSRGQPRNTEAFF,TGTGCCAGCAGCCGTGGACAGCCCCGGAACACTGAAGCTTTCTTT
.,TRBJ1-2,.,TRBV6-5,CASSYSPGLTYGYTF,TGTGCCAGCAGTTACAGCCCGGGATTGACCTATGGCTACACCTTC
few,TRBJ1-6,.,TRBV5-1,CASSLDSPNSPLHF,TGCGCCAGCAGCTTGGACAGTCCTAATTCACCCCTCCACTTT
.,TRBJ2-7,TRBD2,TRBV10-2,CASSAVGTSERSYEQYF,TGCGCCAGCAGTGCCGTCGGGACTAGCGAGCGATCCTACGAGCAGTACTTC
.,TRBJ1-2,TRBD1,TRBV28,CASSTPGTGGGYTF,TGTGCCAGCAGCACTCCCGGGACAGGGGGCGGCTACACCTTC
.,TRBJ2-2,TRBD1,TRBV27,CASRRGRPGELFF,TGTGCCAGCAGAAGGGGGCGGCCCGGGGAGCTGTTTTTT
many,TRBJ2-7,TRBD1,TRBV7-9,CASSLKGGQANEQYF,TGTGCCAGCAGCTTAAAAGGAGGACAGGCAAACGAGCAGTACTTC
.,TRBJ2-5,.,TRBV7-2,CASSLATGRETQYF,TGTGCCAGCAGCTTAGCGACAGGGAGGGAGACCCAGTACTTC
.,TRBJ1-4,TRBD1,TRBV19,CASSPLSGGQGNEKLFF,TGTGCCAGTAGTCCCCTCTCCGGGGGACAGGGGAATGAAAAACTGTTTTTT
.,TRBJ2-7,TRBD2,TRBV4-2,CASSQDRTSGGPYEQYF,TGTGCCAGCAGCCAAGATAGGACTAGCGGGGGGCCTTACGAGCAGTACTTC